This T cell receptor (beta chain) was documented in a study of cytomegalovirus exposure and HLA in healthy donors. Overall study results and limits: For most TCR beta V segments, an earlier analysis put the productive rate at about 90% or about 30% of the time. Accurate prediction of most subjects' HLA-A and HLA-B alleles from TCR beta sequences was reported. Some TCR beta chains (approximately 180 of them) were listed as cytomegalovirus-associated.

The primer mix had 60 Vbeta and 13 Jbeta primers. Authors' data handling: Unique TCR beta chains numbered 60 million to 100 million in a later analysis, with roughly 11 million shared. Using immunoSEQ multiplex PCR, the repertoire was profiled, and TCRdb retains in-frame clones only, with some absent. That table furnishes V, J and clone size, whereas the DNA furnished D and trimming. This sample carries about 200,000 clones, around 76% of them seen once, and the ten largest clones take less than 2%. The V end lost 2 bases, the J end lost 4 bases, and 12 bases lay between the germline ends. Germline lookup yields CDR1 MGHRA and CDR2 YSYEKL. This CDR3 region has 15 residues. On this clone itself: Its specificity is not known.

The sample taken for sequencing was PBMCs. The source is a man under 40 in good health and CMV-seronegative. The chain employs TRBV4-1 and TRBJ1-5; D gene unclear. In nucleotides, the CDR3 is TGCGCCAGCAGCCAAATAGTCATTCGGAATCAGCCCCAGCATTTT. The encoded protein is CASSQIVIRNQPQHF.